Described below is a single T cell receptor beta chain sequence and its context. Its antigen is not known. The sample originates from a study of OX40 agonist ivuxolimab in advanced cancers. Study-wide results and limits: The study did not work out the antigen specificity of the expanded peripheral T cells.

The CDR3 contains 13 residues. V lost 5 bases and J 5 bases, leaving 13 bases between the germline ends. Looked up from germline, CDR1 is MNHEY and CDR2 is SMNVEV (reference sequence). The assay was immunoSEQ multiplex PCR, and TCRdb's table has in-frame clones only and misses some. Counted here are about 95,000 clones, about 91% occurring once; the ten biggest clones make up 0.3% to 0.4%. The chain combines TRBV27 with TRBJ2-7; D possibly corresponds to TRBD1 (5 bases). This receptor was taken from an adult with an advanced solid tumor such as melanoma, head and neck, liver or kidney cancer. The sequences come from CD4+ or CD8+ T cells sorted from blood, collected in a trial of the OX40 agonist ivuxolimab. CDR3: CASSDPTQDEQYF. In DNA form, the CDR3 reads TGTGCCAGCAGTGACCCGACACAGGACGAGCAGTACTTC.